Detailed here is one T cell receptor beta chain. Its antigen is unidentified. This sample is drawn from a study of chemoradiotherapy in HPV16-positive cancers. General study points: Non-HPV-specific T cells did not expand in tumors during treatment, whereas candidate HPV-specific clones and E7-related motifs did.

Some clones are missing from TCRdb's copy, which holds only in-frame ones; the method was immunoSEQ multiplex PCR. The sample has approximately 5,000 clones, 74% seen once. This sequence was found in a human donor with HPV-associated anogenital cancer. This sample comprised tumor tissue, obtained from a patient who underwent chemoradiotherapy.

This chain's CDR3 is CASRRTALGSEKLFF. The CDR3 region has the DNA TGTGCCAGCAGGCGGACCGCGCTCGGGAGTGAAAAACTGTTTTTT. V usage is TRBV11-1 and J usage is TRBJ1-4; no definite D call. Per germline, CDR1 SGHAT and CDR2 FQDESV (reference sequence). This CDR3 has 15 residues. Trimming took off 6 bases at V and 7 bases at J, with 18 bases between the two ends.